These 18 T cell receptor beta chains were sequenced from one sample in a study of T-cell memory formation after mild COVID-19. A single record per CDR3 protein comes from TCRdb applying MiXCR to the 5' RACE reads. Among around 340,000 distinct CDR3 sequences, approximately 15% were seen once, and the ten largest hold about a fifth. Sequencing was performed on PBMCs or a T cell subset sorted from them (not recorded which). These receptors were obtained from a man aged 18 to 30 who had mild COVID-19 (a few samples of this study predate the infection). Cell type and time point are not known.

V is TRBV4-3 and J is TRBJ2-5, with 12 bases matching TRBD2. Germline trimming cut 0 bases from V and 8 bases from J; bases unmatched to any gene: 4. Germline V CDR1 and CDR2: LGHNA, YSLEER. This CDR3 is built from 15 residues. The CDR3 nucleotides are TGCGCCAGCAGCCAAGAGCGACTAGCGGGGGATACCCAGTACTTC. This encodes CASSQERLAGDTQYF.

The V call is TRBV20-1, the J call TRBJ2-1; D gene unclear. V was cut by 5 bases and J by 0 bases, with 5 bases left in between. Germline assignment: CDR1 DFQATT and CDR2 SNEGSKA (reference sequence). The length of the CDR3 is 12 residues. The CDR3 is CSAASSYNEQFF. CDR3 coding DNA: TGCAGTGCTGCCTCCTCCTACAATGAGCAGTTCTTC.

The V call is TRBV6-4, the J call TRBJ2-7; D is uncertain. The CDR3 length is 15 residues. The V end was cut by 2 bases, the J end by 4 bases, with 15 bases between. From germline, CDR1 is MRHNA and CDR2 SNTAGT. CDR3 in DNA: TGTGCCAGCAGTGACCCCTCCGAGGCGGCTTACGAGCAGTACGTC. This gives the protein CASSDPSEAAYEQYV.

This clonotype was seen only once. The J gene is TRBJ2-2, the V gene TRBV27; tentatively, D is TRBD1 (6 bases). The length of the CDR3 is 13 residues. In germline, CDR1 is MNHEY, CDR2 SMNVEV (reference sequence). With 7 bases removed from V and 5 bases from J, the gap between germline ends came to 11 bases. Written as DNA, the CDR3 is TGTGCCAGCAACATAGGGGGAACCGGGGAGCTGTTTTTT. Its translation: CASNIGGTGELFF.

This clonotype has more than one count but fewer than ten. V usage is TRBV12-3 or TRBV12-4 and J usage is TRBJ1-1, with D possibly TRBD1 on 6 matching bases. This CDR3 contains 14 residues. The ends were cut back, 3 bases at V and 4 bases at J, with 12 bases in the middle. CDR3 nucleotides: TGTGCCAGCAGTTTGATATGGGGGGCCACTGAAGCTTTCTTT. Translating it yields CASSLIWGATEAFF.

This rearrangement joins TRBV6-2 or TRBV6-3 to TRBJ1-1; 7 nucleotides align to TRBD1. Per the germline V gene, CDR1 is MNHEY and CDR2 is SVGEGT. The CDR3 spans 16 residues. V lost 6 bases, J lost 3 bases, and 13 bases stayed unmatched. Written as DNA, the CDR3 is TGTGCCAGCAGACGTTATCGAACAGGGGAGGACACTGAAGCTTTCTTT. Translating gives CASRRYRTGEDTEAFF.

This clonotype turned up a few times. The rearrangement uses TRBV6-2 or TRBV6-3 and TRBJ2-1, with 9 bases aligning to TRBD1. V was pared by 2 bases and J by 2 bases, with 10 bases of the junction left unmatched. Germline lookup yields CDR1 MNHEY and CDR2 SVGEGT. This CDR3 has 18 amino acids. The CDR3 here is CASSYLLSGQGTYNEQFF. CDR3 DNA: TGTGCCAGCAGTTACCTTCTTTCGGGACAGGGAACCTACAATGAGCAGTTCTTC.

This clonotype was seen a handful of times. The V and J genes are TRBV7-3 and TRBJ2-2; D unresolved. V lost 2 bases, J lost 7 bases, and 17 bases lay in between. CDR1 and CDR2 (germline): SGHTA, FQGTGA. The CDR3 has 16 residues. The CDR3 DNA reads TGTGCCAGCAGCTTAGTTTCCGGTGCCGCGAGCGGGGAGCTGTTTTTT. This gives the protein CASSLVSGAASGELFF.

The chain recombines TRBV12-3 or TRBV12-4 with TRBJ2-3; 8 bases match TRBD1. The CDR3 spans 16 residues. With 8 bases clipped from V and 5 bases from J, the junction kept 15 bases outside the gene matches. This chain's CDR3 is CASDYPETGAGDTQYF. The CDR3 nucleotides are TGTGCCAGCGACTACCCTGAGACAGGGGCGGGAGATACGCAGTATTTT.

The rearrangement uses TRBV6-5 and TRBJ2-4, with D perhaps TRBD1 (6 bases). V lost 5 bases, J lost 6 bases, and 17 bases lay in between. Germline lookup yields CDR1 MNHEY and CDR2 SVGAGI. The CDR3 sequence is 15 residues long. The CDR3 coding sequence is TGTGCCAGCAGTACGAGTTCAACAGGGCCAAACATTCAGTACTTC. It is translated as CASSTSSTGPNIQYF.

This clonotype appeared a few times. The chain employs TRBV6-2 or TRBV6-3 and TRBJ2-7; TRBD1 agrees at 11 bases. J lost 4 bases, V lost 6 bases, and 8 bases had no gene match. The V gene's germline CDR1 is MNHEY and CDR2 SVGEGT. This CDR3 spans 15 amino acids. The CDR3 loop is CASRPGQGARYEQYV. The CDR3 coding sequence is TGTGCCAGCAGACCCGGACAGGGGGCTCGGTACGAGCAGTACGTC.

This clonotype was counted only a few times. The rearrangement uses TRBV7-9 and TRBJ2-1, with 8 bases lining up with TRBD1. Trimming at V came to 6 bases and at J to 11 bases, leaving 3 bases not matched to a gene. This CDR3 contains 11 residues. CDR1 and CDR2 from the germline V gene are SEHNR and FQNEAQ (reference sequence). The CDR3 DNA reads TGTGCCAGCAGAACAGGGGGACAGCAGTTCTTC. Its protein product is CASRTGGQQFF. Looking up the rest from reference TRBV7-9 and TRBJ2-1 gives the full variable domain: DTGVSQNPRHKITKRGQNVTFRCDPISEHNRLYWYRQTLGQGPEFLTYFQNEAQLEKSRLLSDRFSAERPKGSFSTLEIQRTEQGDSAMYLCASRTGGQQFFGPGTRLTVL.

The V gene is TRBV7-9, the J gene TRBJ1-2; no definite D call. The germline V and J ends were trimmed by 6 bases and 8 bases, with 19 bases remaining between them. There are 14 residues in the CDR3. Looked up from germline, CDR1 is SEHNR and CDR2 is FQNEAQ (reference sequence). For the CDR3, the DNA is TGTGCCAGCAGACCAGCCGGCGGAGGACGCGGCTACACCTTC. This codes for CASRPAGGGRGYTF.

The chain carries TRBV14 and TRBJ2-5; weak D call: TRBD1 (6 bases). Germline V gene lookup returns CDR1 SGHDN and CDR2 FVKESK. The V gene lost 3 bases and the J gene lost 0 bases, with 20 bases spanning the gap. This CDR3 is built from 18 residues. DNA of the CDR3: TGTGCCAGCAGCCAGTCCCCCTGGAGACAGGCGTACCAAGAGACCCAGTACTTC. Translation gives CASSQSPWRQAYQETQYF. Full variable domain (missing parts from reference TRBV14 and TRBJ2-5): EAGVTQFPSHSVIEKGQTVTLRCDPISGHDNLYWYRRVMGKEIKFLLHFVKESKQDESGMPNNRFLAERTGGTYSTLKVQPAELEDSGVYFCASSQSPWRQAYQETQYFGPGTRLLVL.

A few counts support this clonotype. The gene calls are TRBV6-5 and TRBJ1-1; TRBD1 aligns across 9 bases. The germline gives CDR1 MNHEY, CDR2 SVGAGI. This CDR3 has 13 residues. Unmatched junction bases numbered 4, after V lost 6 bases and J lost 5 bases. Here the CDR3 reads CASRIGTGTEAFF. CDR3 nucleotides: TGTGCCAGCAGGATAGGGACAGGGACTGAAGCTTTCTTT.

There are a few counts of this clonotype. This sequence joins TRBV29-1 and TRBJ2-5, with a possible D match to TRBD2 (7 bases). The germline V gene has CDR1 SQVTM and CDR2 ANQGSEA. V dropped 0 bases and J dropped 3 bases, with 17 bases sitting between them. The CDR3 loop spans 16 amino acids. The CDR3 coding sequence is TGCAGCGTTGAAGAGTTGGGGGGGCAGGTCGAAGAGACCCAGTACTTC. Its protein is CSVEELGGQVEETQYF.

The chain couples TRBV29-1 to TRBJ2-2, with D perhaps TRBD2 (6 bases). Germline lookup yields CDR1 SQVTM and CDR2 ANQGSEA. V lost 6 bases and J 6 bases, leaving 14 bases between the germline ends. This CDR3 spans 13 amino acids. CDR3: CSVGSGGAGELFF. CDR3 DNA: TGCAGCGTCGGGAGCGGAGGGGCCGGGGAGCTGTTTTTT.

This clonotype turned up a few times. Here the CDR3 reads CASSQDRWSGETQYF. The CDR3 DNA reads TGTGCCAGCAGCCAAGATCGGTGGAGCGGGGAGACCCAGTACTTC. V usage is TRBV3-1 and J usage is TRBJ2-5, with D possibly matching TRBD2 (6 bases). V was clipped by 0 bases and J by 5 bases, with 13 bases between them. Germline V gene lookup returns CDR1 LGHDT and CDR2 YNNKEL (reference sequence). The CDR3 runs 15 residues.